A selection of T cell receptor beta chains follows, all from one sample in a study of sequential checkpoint blockade in melanoma. Sequenced by immunoSEQ multiplex PCR; TCRdb stores in-frame clones only, minus some. Of roughly 12,000 clones listed, approximately 68% are singletons. The sample in question was CD8+ T cells sorted from blood (inferred from file names), obtained from a patient given nivolumab and ipilimumab in sequence. Source of these receptors: a human donor with melanoma. Each CDR3 is given with its conserved first and last residue. Fields, in order: J gene, V gene, clone size, D gene, CDR3 protein, CDR3 DNA. A D gene is named only where the DNA matches it firmly. The size entry is marked missing in some rows and otherwise reads once, few, many or a size class.

TRBJ2-5	TRBV6-6	-	-	CASSFTRQVTQETQYF	TGTGCCAGCAGTTTTACACGACAGGTGACACAAGAGACCCAGTACTTC
TRBJ2-5	TRBV4-2	-	-	CASSPYGSELQETQYF	TGTGCCAGCAGCCCTTATGGCTCGGAGTTACAAGAGACCCAGTACTTC
TRBJ2-3	TRBV5-1	-	-	CASSLGRGEGTDTQYF	TGCGCCAGCAGCTTGGGGCGGGGCGAGGGCACAGATACGCAGTATTTT
TRBJ1-5	TRBV18	-	TRBD1	CASSPIRDRRNQPQHF	TGTGCCAGCTCACCAATCCGGGACAGGCGCAATCAGCCCCAGCATTTT
TRBJ1-4	TRBV7-8	-	TRBD1	CASSPPSFGTTGGNEKLFF	TGTGCCAGCAGCCCCCCCTCGTTCGGAACGACAGGGGGGAATGAAAAACTGTTTTTT
TRBJ1-1	TRBV30	once	-	CAWSVLSGDTEAFF	TGTGCCTGGAGTGTACTCAGCGGGGACACTGAAGCTTTCTTT
TRBJ2-7	TRBV6-5	-	-	CASSVFRTAYEQYF	TGTGCCAGCAGTGTCTTTCGGACTGCCTACGAGCAGTACTTC
TRBJ2-2	TRBV13	-	-	CASSLDLGGELFF	TGTGCCAGCAGCTTAGACCTAGGCGGGGAGCTGTTTTTT
TRBJ2-7	TRBV6-5	few	-	CASSYRGRNSYEQYF	TGTGCCAGCAGTTACAGGGGAAGAAACTCCTACGAGCAGTACTTC
TRBJ2-7	TRBV2	few	-	CASSVQGNTYEQYF	TGTGCCAGCAGTGTTCAGGGGAACACCTACGAGCAGTACTTC
TRBJ2-2	TRBV5-5	-	-	CASSVQGMNTGELFF	TGTGCCAGCAGCGTTCAGGGGATGAACACCGGGGAGCTGTTTTTT
TRBJ1-1	TRBV7-6	-	-	CASSLAPGVATEAFF	TGTGCCAGCAGCTTAGCCCCAGGGGTGGCCACTGAAGCTTTCTTT
TRBJ2-7	TRBV10-1	medium-sized	-	CASSPQGGEQYF	TGCGCCAGCAGTCCTCAGGGGGGCGAGCAGTACTTC
TRBJ2-1	TRBV27	-	-	CASSLWRDNEQFF	TGTGCCAGCAGTTTATGGAGGGACAATGAGCAGTTCTTC
TRBJ2-7	TRBV2	-	-	CASSVFGGGYEQYF	TGTGCCAGCAGTGTATTCGGGGGAGGATACGAGCAGTACTTC
TRBJ1-2	TRBV7-9	few	-	CASSPDGYTF	TGTGCCAGCAGCCCTGATGGCTACACCTTC
TRBJ2-5	TRBV6-1	-	-	CASSIREDETQYF	TGTGCCAGCAGTATCAGGGAGGACGAGACCCAGTACTTC
TRBJ1-2	TRBV7-9	medium-sized	TRBD1	CASSPGQARYTF	TGTGCCAGCAGCCCCGGACAGGCGCGCTACACCTTC
TRBJ2-3	TRBV29-1	-	-	CSVEAPVGERTDTQYF	TGCAGCGTTGAAGCCCCTGTGGGAGAGCGCACAGATACGCAGTATTTT
TRBJ1-1	TRBV15	medium-sized	-	CATSRDWGRTQAFF	TGTGCCACCAGCAGAGATTGGGGGCGGACACAGGCTTTCTTT
TRBJ2-3	TRBV4-1	-	-	CASSQQGGPDTQYF	TGCGCCAGCAGCCAGCAGGGTGGGCCAGATACGCAGTATTTT
TRBJ2-1	TRBV11-2	medium-sized	TRBD1	CASRVDRGRNNEQFF	TGTGCCAGCAGGGTGGACAGGGGACGCAACAATGAGCAGTTCTTC
TRBJ2-1	TRBV7-9	few	-	CASSFGNEQFF	TGTGCCAGCAGCTTCGGCAATGAGCAGTTCTTC
TRBJ2-4	TRBV7-3	-	TRBD2	CASSPGTSVTPLAKNIQYF	TGTGCCAGCAGCCCGGGGACTAGCGTAACCCCATTAGCCAAAAACATTCAGTACTTC
TRBJ1-2	TRBV19	-	-	CASSTLGHGIYGYTF	TGTGCCAGTAGTACTTTGGGACACGGAATCTATGGCTACACCTTC
TRBJ2-1	TRBV6-6	few	TRBD2	CASSYSRTSGVYEQFF	TGTGCCAGCAGTTACTCCCGGACTAGCGGGGTATATGAGCAGTTCTTC
TRBJ2-3	TRBV27	-	-	CASSFLQGSPSTDTQYF	TGTGCCAGCAGTTTCCTCCAGGGATCCCCTAGCACAGATACGCAGTATTTT
TRBJ2-2	TRBV28	-	TRBD1	CASSSIVYDLDRGDDTGELFF	TGTGCCAGCAGTTCCATCGTTTATGACCTAGACAGGGGGGACGACACCGGGGAGCTGTTTTTT
TRBJ2-7	TRBV14	few	-	CASSQAQGPYEQYF	TGTGCCAGCAGCCAAGCCCAGGGCCCCTACGAGCAGTACTTC
TRBJ2-3	TRBV4-1	-	TRBD2	CASSQSNRGGGAGDTQYF	TGCGCCAGCAGCCAATCCAACCGGGGCGGGGGGGCCGGAGATACGCAGTATTTT
TRBJ2-1	TRBV4-1	-	-	CASTPPLIVGEQFF	TGCGCCAGCACCCCCCCTCTCATTGTCGGTGAGCAGTTCTTC
TRBJ1-2	TRBV6-6	few	-	CASSYSAGLGYTF	TGTGCCAGCAGTTACTCTGCGGGGCTAGGCTACACCTTC
TRBJ2-7	TRBV10-3	-	TRBD1	CAISLGTGDEQYF	TGTGCCATCTCACTAGGGACAGGGGATGAGCAGTACTTC
TRBJ2-1	TRBV7-6	-	TRBD1	CASTTTTGANREQFF	TGTGCCAGCACGACGACGACAGGGGCTAATCGGGAGCAGTTCTTC
TRBJ2-1	TRBV2	-	-	CASSEYGVKSSYNEQFF	TGTGCCAGCAGTGAGTACGGGGTCAAGAGCTCCTACAATGAGCAGTTCTTC
TRBJ2-3	TRBV7-3	-	-	CASSLVRASSTDTQYF	TGTGCCAGCAGCTTAGTCAGGGCCTCTAGCACAGATACGCAGTATTTT
TRBJ2-7	TRBV6-5	-	TRBD1	CASSAGTGRYEQYF	TGTGCCAGCAGTGCCGGGACAGGGCGGTACGAGCAGTATTTC